Below, one T cell receptor beta chain is given with its context. These data are taken from a study of OX40 agonist ivuxolimab in advanced cancers. Between the trimmed V and J ends, which lost 1 base and 8 bases, there was a span of 21 bases. This CDR3 spans 16 amino acids. Germline CDR1 SGHNT, CDR2 YENEEA. Repertoires were generated with immunoSEQ multiplex PCR, while TCRdb's copy carries only in-frame clones and drops some. Among about 70,000 clones, around 90% were seen once, and the ten largest hold approximately 2.6%. The V gene is TRBV11-3, the J gene TRBJ2-7, with D tentatively TRBD2 (7 bases). Sequences were derived from CD4+ or CD8+ T cells sorted from blood, sampled in a trial of the OX40 agonist ivuxolimab. This clonotype was obtained from an adult with an advanced solid tumor such as melanoma, head and neck, liver or kidney cancer. The CDR3 region is CASSLAGGGGGLKQYF. The DNA of the CDR3 is TGTGCCAGCAGCTTAGCAGGTGGGGGAGGGGGGCTAAAGCAGTACTTC.